Many counts were recorded for the clone carrying this TCR beta chain. Its antigen is still unknown. The sample comes from a study of blood T cells in healthy people across ages. Whole-study findings and limits: Reliance upon unsorted PBMCs precluded definitive naive versus antigen-experienced comparison. A roughly linear age-dependent decrease characterized TCR beta diversity per million T cells.

The use of a sample-barcoded 5' primer and a J-beta primer mix characterized a second PCR of about 6 to 11 cycles. The study obtained at least 2.5 million CDR3-containing paired-end reads from every sample. TCRdb re-derived calls from the 5' RACE reads in MiXCR, one entry per CDR3 protein. The table records fewer than 800,000 distinct CDR3 sequences, about 30% of them present only once. With 1 base removed from V and 5 bases from J, the gap between germline ends came to 11 bases. This CDR3 region has 15 residues. Healthy Caucasian individuals from Russia aged about 6 to 100 were enrolled as donors. Specimen: blood. The TCR comes from a woman aged 80 or older in good health. The chain combines TRBV12-3 or TRBV12-4 with TRBJ1-4; TRBD1 is a possible D gene (5 bases). As DNA, the CDR3 is TGTGCCAGCAGTTTAGAAGGCAGGGCCAATGAAAAACTGTTTTTT. It yields the protein CASSLEGRANEKLFF.